The 13 T cell receptor beta chains in this list originate from one sample, sequenced in a study of cytomegalovirus exposure and HLA in healthy donors. Use of 60 Vbeta and 13 Jbeta primers characterized the PCR. The table came from immunoSEQ multiplex PCR; TCRdb's copy has only in-frame clones and leaves some out. The table shows 100,000 to 150,000 clones, with 8.9% occurring only once. Sequenced input: PBMCs. The origin of the receptors is a woman in her thirties or forties in good health and CMV-seropositive.

This clone was counted a few times. The chain joins TRBV6-1 to TRBJ2-7; TRBD1 matches at 7 bases. V was clipped by 2 bases and J by 6 bases; unmatched bases: 13. Germline V gives CDR1 MNHNS, CDR2 SASEGT. There are 16 residues in the CDR3. CDR3 nucleotides: TGTGCCAGCAGTGAACGCTTCCGGACAGGTAGGGGCGAGCAGTACTTC. As protein: CASSERFRTGRGEQYF.

Points on this clone: This sample includes further DNA sequences coding for the same CDR3. The chain employs TRBV14 and TRBJ1-2; 9 bases line up with TRBD1. With V trimmed by 1 base and J by 3 bases, 0 bases remained unmatched. CDR1 is SGHDN, CDR2 FVKESK, per germline. The CDR3 sequence is 14 residues long. The CDR3 region has the DNA TGTGCCAGCAGCCAAGGGACAGGGGACTATGGCTACACCTTC. Translation: CASSQGTGDYGYTF.

Only a few counts were recorded for this clone. The chain couples TRBV10-2 to TRBJ1-2, with 9 bases aligning to TRBD1. This CDR3 spans 15 amino acids. The V and J ends lost 4 bases and 6 bases, in that order; junction bases with no gene match: 9. CDR1 and CDR2 from the germline V gene are WSHSY and SAAADI. CDR3 nucleotide sequence: TGCGCCAGCAGTGCGCCGGACAGGGGAATCGATGGCTACACCTTC. It specifies CASSAPDRGIDGYTF.

This clone has a handful of counts. The chain joins TRBV5-8 to TRBJ2-5; D gene unclear. Per germline, CDR1 SGHTS and CDR2 YDEGEE. V was cut by 0 bases and J by 3 bases, with 6 bases left in between. The CDR3 is 13 residues long. This CDR3 is CASSLESEETQYF. For the CDR3, the DNA is TGTGCCAGCAGCTTGGAAAGCGAAGAGACCCAGTACTTC. The variable domain in full, completed from reference TRBV5-8 and TRBJ2-5, reads EAGVTQSPTHLIKTRGQQATLRCSPISGHTSVYWYQQALGLGLQFLLWYDEGEERNRGNFPPRFSGRQFPNYSSELNVNALELEDSALYLCASSLESEETQYFGPGTRLLVL.

In its sample, this clone was seen a few times. V gene TRBV29-1 combines with J gene TRBJ2-3; 13 bases align to TRBD2. Trimming cost V 5 bases and J 2 bases; bases outside gene matches: 1. CDR3 length: 14 amino acids. CDR1 and CDR2 from the germline V gene are SQVTM and ANQGSEA. The CDR3 region is CSVTSGGATDTQYF. The CDR3 nucleotides read TGCAGCGTTACTAGCGGGGGGGCCACAGATACGCAGTATTTT.

This chain connects TRBV10-3 to TRBJ2-7, with TRBD1 matching over 8 bases. V was pared by 2 bases and J by 2 bases, with 8 bases of the junction left unmatched. The CDR3 extends over 16 amino acids. Looked up from germline, CDR1 is ENHRY and CDR2 is SYGVKD. In nucleotides, the CDR3 is TGTGCCATCAGTGAGCTTCCGACAGGGGATGCCTACGAGCAGTACTTC. As protein: CAISELPTGDAYEQYF.

This clone turned up a few times. The chain recombines TRBV4-1 with TRBJ1-2; 7 positions match TRBD1. CDR1 is MGHRA, CDR2 YSYEKL, per germline. The V gene end was trimmed by 0 bases and the J gene end by 3 bases; junction bases not matched to a gene: 4. The CDR3 totals 15 residues. The CDR3 region is CASSQDGGTDYGYTF. CDR3 sequence (DNA): TGCGCCAGCAGCCAAGATGGGGGGACAGACTATGGCTACACCTTC.

V usage is TRBV11-2 and J usage is TRBJ2-3; 7 nucleotides align to TRBD1. CDR1 is SGHAT and CDR2 is FQNNGV in the germline V gene. V was clipped by 5 bases and J by 2 bases; unmatched bases: 10. The CDR3 is made up of 16 amino acids. The CDR3 region has the DNA TGTGCCAGCAGCATGACAGGGAGTCCCGACACAGATACGCAGTATTTT. This translates into CASSMTGSPDTDTQYF.

The V and J genes are TRBV27 and TRBJ2-6, with D possibly matching TRBD2 (5 bases). Between the trimmed V and J ends, which lost 5 bases and 3 bases, there was a span of 11 bases. Germline-derived CDR1 and CDR2 are MNHEY and SMNVEV (reference sequence). This CDR3 is 15 amino acids long. The CDR3 coding sequence is TGTGCCAGCAGTAGTGGCGCGGGTGGGGCCAACGTCCTGACTTTC. Translation: CASSSGAGGANVLTF.

The J gene is TRBJ1-5, the V gene TRBV5-1, with TRBD1 identical over 8 bases. This CDR3 region has 13 residues. The V segment lost 4 bases and the J segment 7 bases; nucleotides outside the gene matches: 4. CDR1 is SGHRS and CDR2 is YFSETQ in the germline V gene. CDR3 nucleotides: TGCGCCAGCAGCCCGGACAGGGACCAGCCCCAGCATTTT. Translation: CASSPDRDQPQHF.

This clone was seen repeatedly, ten times or more. The V call is TRBV5-1, the J call TRBJ2-5, with 8 bases matching TRBD1. The germline V gene has CDR1 SGHRS and CDR2 YFSETQ. The CDR3 contains 14 residues. V lost 4 bases and J lost 5; bases outside the gene matches: 7. DNA of the CDR3: TGCGCCAGCAGCCCTTGGACAGGGCGGGAGACCCAGTACTTC. Translation gives CASSPWTGRETQYF. Full variable domain (remainder filled in from reference TRBV5-1 and TRBJ2-5): KAGVTQTPRYLIKTRGQQVTLSCSPISGHRSVSWYQQTPGQGLQFLFEYFSETQRNKGNFPGRFSGRQFSNSRSEMNVSTLELGDSALYLCASSPWTGRETQYFGPGTRLLVL.

There are a few counts of this clone. This chain uses TRBV5-1 with TRBJ2-7; 9 bases agree with TRBD1. Germline CDR1 and CDR2: SGHRS and YFSETQ. CDR3 length: 16 residues. V trimming: 3 bases; J trimming: 2 bases; junction bases outside the gene matches: 9. The chain's CDR3 is CASSSGGQGRPYEQYF. The CDR3 DNA sequence: TGCGCCAGCAGCTCGGGGGGACAGGGTCGCCCCTACGAGCAGTACTTC.

There are a few counts of this clone. The chain links TRBV7-9 to TRBJ1-5; D remains ambiguous. The V gene lost 2 bases and the J gene lost 11 bases, with 10 bases spanning the gap. Germline loops: CDR1 SEHNR, CDR2 FQNEAQ (reference sequence). This CDR3 has 12 amino acids. The CDR3 loop is CASSLSDLAQHF. In DNA form, the CDR3 reads TGTGCCAGCAGCTTAAGCGACCTGGCCCAGCATTTT. The entire variable domain, with the rest obtained from reference TRBV7-9 and TRBJ1-5, is as follows: DTGVSQNPRHKITKRGQNVTFRCDPISEHNRLYWYRQTLGQGPEFLTYFQNEAQLEKSRLLSDRFSAERPKGSFSTLEIQRTEQGDSAMYLCASSLSDLAQHFGDGTRLSIL.